The clone carrying this T cell receptor beta chain has just a few counts. What it recognizes is unknown. The data are from a study of beta chain features in type 1 diabetes. On the study more broadly: There was similarity between patients and healthy donors in age, gender and cell yields.

This CDR3 is 13 amino acids long. Per germline, CDR1 SEHNR and CDR2 FQNEAQ (reference sequence). Trimming took off 5 bases at V and 0 bases at J, with 8 bases between the two ends. Findings and limits, study-wide: A moderate, significant TCRB CDR3 shortening appeared in type 1 diabetes across four CD4+ subsets. Unsettled here was the matter of whether HLA type influences TCRB rearrangement. Any PCR bias toward short templates would affect both groups alike.

Expressed TCRB transcripts were sequenced because the entire RNA isolate underwent reverse transcription. Assay: immunoSEQ multiplex PCR; the TCRdb copy retains only in-frame clones and omits some. The profile shows over 600,000 clones, 12% of them singletons. The V call is TRBV7-9, the J call TRBJ2-7, with D hard to call. This clonotype was sampled from a man aged 25-45 years with type 1 diabetes. The sequencing input was naive CD4+ T cells from blood. The CDR3, as DNA: TGTGCCAGCAGCGCCGACAACTCCTACGAGCAGTACTTC. Residues: CASSADNSYEQYF.